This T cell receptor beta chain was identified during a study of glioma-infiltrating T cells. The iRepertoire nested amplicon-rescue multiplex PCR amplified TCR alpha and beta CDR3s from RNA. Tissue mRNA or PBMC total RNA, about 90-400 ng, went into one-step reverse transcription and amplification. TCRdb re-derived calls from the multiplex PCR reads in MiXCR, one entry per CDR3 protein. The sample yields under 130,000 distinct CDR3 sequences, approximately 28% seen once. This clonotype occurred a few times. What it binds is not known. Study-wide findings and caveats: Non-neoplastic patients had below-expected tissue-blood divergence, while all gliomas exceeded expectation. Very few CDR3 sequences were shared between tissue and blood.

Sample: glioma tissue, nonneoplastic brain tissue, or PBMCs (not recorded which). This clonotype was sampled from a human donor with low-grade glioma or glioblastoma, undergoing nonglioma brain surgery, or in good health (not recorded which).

This chain's CDR3 is CASSQDWGNTEAFF. The CDR3 coding sequence is TGCGCCAGCAGCCAAGACTGGGGGAACACTGAAGCTTTCTTT. V and J are TRBV4-3 and TRBJ1-1, with D hard to call. This CDR3 comprises 14 residues. Germline values: CDR1 LGHNA, CDR2 YSLEER. Trimming pared 0 bases from V and 1 base from J, leaving 6 bases between.